Listed below are T cell receptor beta chains from one sample, sequenced in a study of T cell responses to AZD1222 COVID-19 vaccine. TCRdb's table, derived via immunoSEQ multiplex PCR, lists solely in-frame clones and lacks some. The table shows 56,000 or so clones, with 88% occurring only once. Source: peripheral blood, taken on day 0 of AZD1222 vaccination. Receptors were obtained from an adult in good health. The CDR3 runs from the conserved cysteine through the conserved F or W. D genes are given only for firm matches. The size entry is marked missing in some rows and otherwise reads once, few, many or a size class.

d_call clone_size j_call v_call cdr3_aa cdr3_nt
. . TRBJ1-4 TRBV27 CASSPGEGSTNEKLFF TGTGCCAGCAGTCCCGGGGAGGGGTCCACTAATGAAAAACTGTTTTTT
TRBD2 . TRBJ2-1 TRBV5-1 CASSLGGSGNEQFF TGCGCCAGCAGCTTGGGTGGTAGCGGGAATGAGCAGTTCTTC
TRBD1 . TRBJ2-3 TRBV2 CASSRDRNTDTQYF TGTGCCAGCAGTAGGGACAGAAACACAGATACGCAGTATTTT
. . TRBJ1-2 TRBV3-1/TRBV3-2 CASSQDAAGAFYGYTF TGTGCCAGCAGCCAAGATGCCGCAGGCGCTTTCTATGGCTACACCTTC
. . TRBJ1-2 TRBV27 CASSLSGSNYGYTF TGTGCCAGCAGTTTATCGGGGTCTAACTATGGCTACACCTTC
. . TRBJ1-1 TRBV2 CASSGQLNTEAFF TGTGCCAGCAGTGGACAGCTGAACACTGAAGCTTTCTTT
. . TRBJ2-1 TRBV20-1 CSGGTKNEQFF TGCAGTGGGGGGACCAAAAATGAGCAGTTCTTC
TRBD2 . TRBJ2-3 TRBV18 CASSPLWSGRASTDTQYF TGTGCCAGCTCACCCCTCTGGAGCGGGAGGGCAAGCACAGATACGCAGTATTTT
. once TRBJ1-5 TRBV3-1/TRBV3-2 CASSPTGSGQPQHF TGTGCCAGCAGCCCCACAGGGTCGGGGCAGCCCCAGCATTTT
TRBD1 . TRBJ2-7 TRBV3-1/TRBV3-2 CASSQLGTAYEQYF TGTGCCAGCAGCCAACTCGGGACAGCCTACGAGCAGTACTTC
. . TRBJ1-5 TRBV20-1 CSASYGGNQPQHF TGCAGTGCTAGTTATGGGGGAAATCAGCCCCAGCATTTT
TRBD1 . TRBJ2-2 TRBV11-2 CASSPYRTGSAGELFF TGTGCCAGCAGCCCCTACAGGACAGGGTCGGCCGGGGAGCTGTTTTTT
TRBD1 . TRBJ1-6 TRBV7-2 CASSSPGQTSSPLHF TGTGCCAGCAGCTCCCCGGGACAGACGTCTTCACCCCTCCACTTT
. once TRBJ1-2 TRBV10-2 CASSYQPGNYGYTF TGCGCCAGCAGTTATCAGCCAGGGAACTATGGCTACACCTTC
TRBD2 . TRBJ2-7 TRBV7-2 CASSFSGSGYEQYF TGTGCCAGCAGCTTTAGCGGGAGCGGGTACGAGCAGTACTTC
. once TRBJ2-7 TRBV29-1 CSVESGQSKYF TGCAGCGTTGAAAGCGGGCAGTCGAAGTACTTC